These 32 T cell receptor beta chains originate from one sample sequenced in a study of cytomegalovirus exposure and HLA in healthy donors. The PCR employed 60 Vbeta primers together with 13 Jbeta primers. Only in-frame clones appear in the TCRdb table, and some are missing; sequencing was by immunoSEQ multiplex PCR. The data show roughly 190,000 clones, around three quarters seen once. The specimen sequenced was PBMCs. The receptors were gathered from a woman aged 45-65 years in good health and CMV-seronegative.

The J gene is TRBJ2-7, the V gene TRBV19; 10 bases align to TRBD2. CDR3 size: 15 residues. With 1 base clipped from V and 5 bases from J, the junction kept 5 bases outside the gene matches. Germline V gives CDR1 LNHDA, CDR2 SQIVND (reference sequence). The CDR3 protein is CASSIVLAGAHEQYF. CDR3 nucleotide sequence: TGTGCCAGTAGTATAGTGCTAGCGGGAGCGCACGAGCAGTACTTC. Filled out from reference TRBV19 and TRBJ2-7, the complete variable domain reads DGGITQSPKYLFRKEGQNVTLSCEQNLNHDAMYWYRQDPGQGLRLIYYSQIVNDFQKGDIAEGYSVSREKKESFPLTVTSAQKNPTAFYLCASSIVLAGAHEQYFGPGTRLTVT.

The chain couples TRBV4-3 to TRBJ2-7; D possibly corresponds to TRBD2 (7 bases). Between the trimmed V and J ends, which lost 0 bases and 6 bases, there was a span of 12 bases. The CDR3 extends over 14 amino acids. The V gene's germline CDR1 is LGHNA and CDR2 YSLEER. CDR3 sequence (DNA): TGCGCCAGCAGCCAAGATAGGGGGGGCCGCGAGCAGTACTTC. Protein product: CASSQDRGGREQYF.

This clone was observed a single time. This chain uses TRBV10-3 with TRBJ2-7; 9 bases fit TRBD1. V lost 2 bases to trimming and J lost 1 base; unmatched junction nucleotides: 6. This CDR3 has 16 residues. Germline V gene sequence: CDR1 ENHRY, CDR2 SYGVKD. As DNA, the CDR3 is TGTGCCATCAGTGAGCTCTTAGGACAGGGGTCCTACGAGCAGTACTTC. As protein: CAISELLGQGSYEQYF.

CDR3 sequence reads: CASRLGQGTTGELFF. The CDR3 DNA reads TGTGCCAGCAGACTAGGACAGGGGACCACCGGGGAGCTGTTTTTT. The rearrangement links TRBV6-1 to TRBJ2-2, with TRBD1 matching over 9 bases. In germline, CDR1 is MNHNS, CDR2 SASEGT. This CDR3 has 15 residues. The ends lost 6 bases at V and 4 bases at J; junction bases unmatched: 6.

This chain links TRBV25-1 with TRBJ1-2; 8 bases align to TRBD1. CDR1 and CDR2 from the germline V gene are MGHDK and SYGVNS. The CDR3 runs to 17 residues. The trim removed 0 bases at V and 3 bases at J, leaving 9 bases unmatched. The chain's CDR3 is CASSEYSPRQGHYGYTF. The CDR3 nucleotides read TGTGCCAGCAGTGAATATTCCCCCCGACAGGGGCACTATGGCTACACCTTC.

This chain connects TRBV28 to TRBJ2-3; D may be TRBD2 (5 bases). V was cut by 4 bases and J by 5 bases, with 10 bases left in between. From germline, CDR1 is MDHEN and CDR2 SYDVKM. There are 13 residues in the CDR3. The chain's CDR3 is CASSSIGRDTQYF. Written as DNA, the CDR3 is TGTGCCAGCAGTTCCATAGGGAGAGATACGCAGTATTTT.

This chain links TRBV11-3 with TRBJ2-5; unclear D gene. This CDR3 has 15 amino acids. V lost 1 base, J lost 0 bases, and 9 bases lay in between. The V gene's germline CDR1 is SGHNT and CDR2 YENEEA. CDR3 sequence reads: CASSLGRDYQETQYF. The CDR3 region has the DNA TGTGCCAGCAGCTTAGGCAGAGACTACCAAGAGACCCAGTACTTC.

The chain recombines TRBV7-2 with TRBJ1-3, with 10 bases lining up with TRBD1. Germline CDR1 and CDR2: SGHTA and FQGNSA. CDR3 size: 17 residues. V was clipped by 0 bases and J by 0 bases; unmatched bases: 2. CDR3 DNA: TGTGCCAGCAGCTTAGCATGGACAGGGGGCTCTGGAAACACCATATATTTT. Amino acid sequence: CASSLAWTGGSGNTIYF.

This chain uses TRBV5-1 with TRBJ1-1; 7 nucleotides agree with TRBD1. Trimming at V came to 1 base and at J to 6 bases, leaving 12 bases not matched to a gene. The CDR3 totals 16 residues. Per the germline V gene, CDR1 is SGHRS and CDR2 is YFSETQ. The CDR3 sequence: CASSLSGGLAYSEAFF. CDR3 DNA sequence: TGCGCCAGCAGCTTGTCAGGGGGTCTGGCTTACTCTGAAGCTTTCTTT. Full variable domain (remainder filled in from reference TRBV5-1 and TRBJ1-1): KAGVTQTPRYLIKTRGQQVTLSCSPISGHRSVSWYQQTPGQGLQFLFEYFSETQRNKGNFPGRFSGRQFSNSRSEMNVSTLELGDSALYLCASSLSGGLAYSEAFFGQGTRLTVV.

Written as DNA, the CDR3 is TGTGCCAGCGAGACAGGGGGAGCTGGAAACACCATATATTTT. Translation gives CASETGGAGNTIYF. The chain couples TRBV6-6 to TRBJ1-3; 9 positions agree with TRBD1. Germline-derived CDR1 and CDR2 are MNHNY and SVGAGI (reference sequence). With V trimmed by 8 bases and J by 2 bases, 4 bases remained unmatched. The CDR3 runs 14 residues.

The chain couples TRBV5-1 to TRBJ2-1; 7 nucleotides align to TRBD2. CDR3 length: 14 residues. CDR1 and CDR2 (germline): SGHRS, YFSETQ. J lost 6 bases, V lost 4 bases, and 7 bases had no gene match. CDR3 bases: TGCGCCAGCAGCCCAAGCGGGGCCGGCAATGAGCAGTTCTTC. Protein sequence: CASSPSGAGNEQFF.

A note on this clone: Germline and junction disagree at one end, which may indicate a read error. CDR3 amino acids: CSSSTGQPYGYTF. The CDR3 coding sequence is TGTTCCAGCAGCACTGGACAGCCTTATGGCTACACCTTC. This chain links TRBV7-9 with TRBJ1-2; a possible D gene is TRBD1 (6 bases). Germline CDR1 reads SEHNR; CDR2 reads FQNEAQ (reference sequence). The CDR3 extends over 13 amino acids.

The rearrangement joins TRBV7-2 to TRBJ2-6; unclear D gene. CDR1 is SGHTA and CDR2 is FQGNSA in the germline V gene. The CDR3 covers 15 residues. V was cut by 5 bases and J by 1 base, with 9 bases left in between. This CDR3 reads CASSPDGSGANVLTF. CDR3 coding DNA: TGTGCCAGCAGCCCCGACGGGTCTGGGGCCAACGTCCTGACTTTC.

This CDR3 is CASSQSRDIFSTDTQYF. For the CDR3, the DNA is TGTGCCAGCAGCCAGAGTAGGGACATCTTTAGCACAGATACGCAGTATTTT. This chain links TRBV4-2 with TRBJ2-3, with D possibly TRBD1 on 6 matching bases. CDR3 length: 17 amino acids. V gave up 3 bases and J gave up 0 bases, with 16 bases separating them. Germline V gene lookup returns CDR1 LGHNA and CDR2 YNFKEQ.

This clone was found a few times. The rearrangement uses TRBV7-9 and TRBJ2-5, with D unclear. The DNA end is more similar to TRBJ2-7, so the J call may be wrong. Germline V CDR1 and CDR2: SEHNR, FQNEAQ (reference sequence). This CDR3 is 14 amino acids long. The CDR3: CASSLTAGSYEQYF. As DNA, the CDR3 is TGTGCCAGCAGCTTAACGGCAGGCTCCTACGAGCAGTACTTC.

The V gene is TRBV28, the J gene TRBJ1-1; a weak D match, TRBD1 (5 bases). CDR1 is MDHEN, CDR2 SYDVKM, per germline. The CDR3 covers 13 residues. The V and J ends lost 6 bases and 8 bases respectively, with 16 bases between them. CDR3 loop: CASSAVGWTEAFF. The CDR3 DNA sequence: TGTGCCAGCAGCGCGGTAGGCTGGACAGAAGCTTTCTTT.

This clone appeared a few times. V and J are TRBV19 and TRBJ2-6; D not resolved. The CDR3 runs to 17 residues. CDR1 and CDR2 from the germline V gene are LNHDA and SQIVND (reference sequence). Between the trimmed V and J ends, which lost 7 bases and 0 bases, there was a span of 16 bases. The CDR3 reads CASTKNLLLSGANVLTF. CDR3 coding DNA: TGTGCCAGTACCAAGAACTTACTCCTCTCTGGGGCCAACGTCCTGACTTTC.

This clone was observed a handful of times. The chain joins TRBV7-9 to TRBJ2-3; 8 nucleotides align to TRBD1. The germline gives CDR1 SEHNR, CDR2 FQNEAQ (reference sequence). V shed 4 bases, J shed 5 bases, and the junction held 11 bases outside the gene matches. CDR3 length: 16 amino acids. In nucleotides, the CDR3 is TGTGCCAGCAGCTCCCTGGGACAGGCTTCGGTAGATACGCAGTATTTT. Its protein product is CASSSLGQASVDTQYF.

This clone was detected only a few times. The chain combines TRBV7-2 with TRBJ2-4; a possible D gene is TRBD1 (6 bases). The V end was cut by 3 bases, the J end by 11 bases, with 8 bases between. Germline CDR1 SGHTA, CDR2 FQGNSA. This CDR3 contains 11 residues. As DNA, the CDR3 is TGTGCCAGCAGCTTCAGGGGTTTTCAGTACTTC. Protein: CASSFRGFQYF.

CDR3 in amino acids: CASNQGALNTEAFF. The CDR3 DNA follows: TGTGCCAGCAACCAGGGGGCCTTGAACACTGAAGCTTTCTTT. The V gene is TRBV28, the J gene TRBJ1-1, with 8 positions matching TRBD1. V shed 7 bases, J shed 0 bases, and the junction held 4 bases outside the gene matches. The CDR3 has 14 amino acids. Germline CDR1 reads MDHEN; CDR2 reads SYDVKM.

This clone was seen a few times. The CDR3: CASRPTTEGTNEKLFF. CDR3 nucleotides: TGCGCCAGCAGACCGACGACAGAAGGGACTAATGAAAAACTGTTTTTT. The V and J genes are TRBV5-1 and TRBJ1-4; maybe TRBD1 (5 bases). This CDR3 has 16 residues. Trimming shortened V by 5 bases and J by 2 bases, and 16 bases separated the two germline ends. Germline loops: CDR1 SGHRS, CDR2 YFSETQ.

The rearrangement uses TRBV2 and TRBJ1-2; a weak D match, TRBD1 (5 bases). The V and J ends lost 7 bases and 3 bases respectively, with 15 bases between them. The V gene's germline CDR1 is SNHLY and CDR2 FYNNEI. The CDR3 totals 14 residues. CDR3 DNA sequence: TGTGCCAGCATGGTACAGGCTCCTGACTATGGCTACACCTTC. Amino acid sequence: CASMVQAPDYGYTF.

The gene calls are TRBV7-3 and TRBJ2-1; D gene unclear. CDR1 is SGHTA and CDR2 is FQGTGA in the germline V gene. Trimming removed 4 bases at V and 7 bases at J, with 8 bases between. The CDR3 contains 12 residues. CDR3 nucleotide sequence: TGTGCCAGCAGCTCAGACTCAAATGAGCAGTTCTTC. This translates into CASSSDSNEQFF.

Comment on this clone: Other nucleotide sequences in the sample specify the same CDR3. The V gene is TRBV11-2, the J gene TRBJ1-6; no definite D call. Trimming removed 0 bases from V and 4 bases from J, with 7 bases in between. The CDR3 consists of 15 residues. CDR1 and CDR2 from the germline V gene are SGHAT and FQNNGV. CDR3 in amino acids: CASSLDLTYNSPLHF. DNA of the CDR3: TGTGCCAGCAGCTTAGATCTTACTTATAATTCACCCCTCCACTTT.

In its sample, this clone was seen a few times. V is TRBV4-2 and J is TRBJ2-3, with D possibly matching TRBD2 (6 bases). The V and J ends lost 1 base and 1 base respectively, with 15 bases between them. The CDR3 loop spans 17 amino acids. Germline V gene data show CDR1 as LGHNA and CDR2 as YNFKEQ. CDR3 loop: CASSQAGRGSGTDTQYF. The CDR3 region has the DNA TGTGCCAGCAGCCAAGCTGGACGGGGGTCAGGCACAGATACGCAGTATTTT.

The V and J genes are TRBV6-5 and TRBJ2-7, with D unclear. Trimming stripped 0 bases from V and 2 bases from J, with 14 bases between. This CDR3 is built from 16 residues. Germline CDR1 and CDR2: MNHEY and SVGAGI. The CDR3 coding sequence is TGTGCCAGCAGTTACTCGGAGATTGGCCTTCCCTACGAGCAGTACTTC. This translates into CASSYSEIGLPYEQYF.

This clone was seen once. This chain uses TRBV27 with TRBJ1-2; D might be TRBD1 (6 bases). CDR1 and CDR2 from the germline V gene are MNHEY and SMNVEV (reference sequence). This CDR3 spans 13 amino acids. Trimming took 5 bases from V and 8 from J, leaving 15 bases between them. The CDR3 DNA reads as TGTGCCAGCAGTACAGGGACCGTAAGGGGCTACACCTTC. Translated, it gives CASSTGTVRGYTF.

The V call is TRBV10-3, the J call TRBJ2-1; 7 nucleotides line up with TRBD2. The CDR3 contains 12 residues. Germline V CDR1 and CDR2: ENHRY, SYGVKD. J was trimmed by 10 bases and V by 4 bases; bases with no gene match: 4. CDR3 amino acids: CAISATSEEQFF. As DNA, the CDR3 is TGTGCCATCAGTGCTACTAGCGAGGAGCAGTTCTTC.

The chain is built from TRBV28 and TRBJ2-7; D may be TRBD2 (5 bases). The V gene's germline CDR1 is MDHEN and CDR2 SYDVKM. CDR3 length equals 13 residues. Trimming pared 8 bases from V and 2 bases from J, leaving 13 bases between. CDR3 in DNA: TGTGCCAGCTGGAGGACGGGAACCTACGAGCAGTACTTC. This sequence encodes CASWRTGTYEQYF.

This clone was observed a single time. The rearrangement links TRBV7-2 to TRBJ2-7; the match to TRBD1 covers 8 bases. Per germline, CDR1 SGHTA and CDR2 FQGNSA. The CDR3 is made up of 12 amino acids. V shed 5 bases, J shed 7 bases, and the junction held 4 bases outside the gene matches. The CDR3 DNA follows: TGTGCCAGCAGCGTGACAGGGGAGGAGCAGTACTTC. Protein sequence: CASSVTGEEQYF.

This sequence joins TRBV28 and TRBJ2-1; 7 nucleotides match TRBD2. Germline loops: CDR1 MDHEN, CDR2 SYDVKM. The V gene end was trimmed by 5 bases and the J gene end by 12 bases; junction bases not matched to a gene: 7. The CDR3 spans 12 residues. The CDR3 spells CASSPPWGGQFF. The CDR3, as DNA: TGTGCCAGCAGTCCTCCCTGGGGGGGGCAGTTCTTC.

The chain couples TRBV4-2 to TRBJ2-7; 9 positions agree with TRBD2. The CDR3 loop spans 16 amino acids. Germline values: CDR1 LGHNA, CDR2 YNFKEQ. Trimming cost V 2 bases and J 1 base; bases outside gene matches: 6. CDR3 sequence (DNA): TGTGCCAGCAGCCAACCCGGGACTAGCAGATCCTACGAGCAGTACTTC. Translating gives CASSQPGTSRSYEQYF.